This TCR beta chain was documented in a study of CD8 T cells in Susac syndrome. The V gene's germline CDR1 is SGHRS and CDR2 YFSETQ. The V end lost 0 bases, the J end lost 2 bases, and 6 bases lay between the germline ends. The CDR3 is 14 amino acids. RNA, at roughly 0.5 to 1 ug, was reverse transcribed with random hexamers. TCRdb passed the immunoSEQ multiplex PCR reads through MiXCR, listing each CDR3 protein once. The sample lists approximately 190,000 distinct CDR3 sequences, roughly 92% seen once, with roughly 0.096% in the top ten. The rearrangement links TRBV5-1 to TRBJ1-5; D is unresolved. The receptor's source is a human donor in good health. What was sequenced was CD4+ T cells from PBMCs. CDR3 sequence (DNA): TGCGCCAGCAGCTTGGGGTCGGGCAATCAGCCCCAGCATTTT. It encodes CASSLGSGNQPQHF.